One and the same sample provided the 13 T cell receptor beta chains below, sequenced in a study of cytomegalovirus exposure and HLA in healthy donors. Amplification used 60 Vbeta primers and 13 Jbeta primers. Sequencing was performed with immunoSEQ multiplex PCR; in TCRdb, only in-frame clones are kept and a portion is missing. The data show approximately 77,000 clones, around three quarters seen once. Sequencing was done on a sample of PBMCs. The receptors were gathered from a woman in her thirties or forties in good health and CMV-seronegative.

The genes are TRBV9 and TRBJ2-3; 9 bases line up with TRBD2. The CDR3 consists of 14 residues. With 6 bases clipped from V and 6 bases from J, the junction kept 8 bases outside the gene matches. Germline V gives CDR1 SGDLS, CDR2 YYNGEE. The CDR3 reads CASTEAGGGDTQYF. In DNA, the CDR3 is TGTGCCAGCACCGAAGCGGGGGGCGGGGATACGCAGTATTTT.

The count of this clone is one. This chain links TRBV2 with TRBJ2-1, with D maybe TRBD2 (5 bases). Germline V gives CDR1 SNHLY, CDR2 FYNNEI. The CDR3 runs to 12 residues. V was cut by 4 bases and J by 7 bases, with 8 bases left in between. CDR3 bases: TGTGCCAGCAGTGTCGGGGTGAATGAGCAGTTCTTC. It encodes CASSVGVNEQFF.

The V gene is TRBV30, the J gene TRBJ1-5; a possible D gene is TRBD1 (5 bases). The CDR3 sequence is 13 residues long. Trimming took 6 bases from V and 1 from J, leaving 10 bases between them. The germline V gene encodes CDR1 GTSNPN and CDR2 SVGIG (reference sequence). In nucleotides, the CDR3 is TGTGCCTGTGATGGGGGGAGCAATCAGCCCCAGCATTTT. Residues: CACDGGSNQPQHF.

The CDR3 sequence is CASTLRGADTGELFF. As DNA, the CDR3 is TGTGCCAGCACCCTACGGGGGGCGGACACCGGGGAGCTGTTTTTT. The chain uses TRBV5-8 and TRBJ2-2; D might be TRBD2 (7 bases). Germline V gene data show CDR1 as SGHTS and CDR2 as YDEGEE. The CDR3 is made up of 15 amino acids. The germline V and J ends were trimmed by 6 bases and 3 bases, with 15 bases remaining between them.

The chain has TRBV9 and TRBJ2-7; 7 positions match TRBD1. Germline CDR1 reads SGDLS; CDR2 reads YYNGEE. The ends lost 4 bases at V and 2 bases at J; junction bases unmatched: 6. The CDR3 totals 14 residues. Here the CDR3 DNA reads TGTGCCAGCAGCCCCGACAGGGCCGCCTACGAGCAGTACTTC. Protein product: CASSPDRAAYEQYF.

V is TRBV19 and J is TRBJ1-1, with D possibly being TRBD1 (6 bases). Germline V gene data show CDR1 as LNHDA and CDR2 as SQIVND (reference sequence). The CDR3 has 15 amino acids. V was shortened by 6 bases and J by 0 bases, with 14 bases between the two germline ends. CDR3 sequence reads: CASRAGADMNTEAFF. CDR3 DNA sequence: TGTGCCAGTAGGGCAGGGGCCGATATGAACACTGAAGCTTTCTTT.

The chain carries TRBV5-1 and TRBJ1-2; TRBD1 matches at 7 bases. This CDR3 comprises 17 residues. The V and J ends lost 1 base and 4 bases, in that order; junction bases with no gene match: 13. Germline CDR1 is SGHRS and CDR2 is YFSETQ. The CDR3 is CASSLQPQDREIYGYTF. The CDR3 DNA sequence: TGCGCCAGCAGCTTGCAACCGCAAGACAGGGAGATCTATGGCTACACCTTC. Full variable domain (missing parts from reference TRBV5-1 and TRBJ1-2): KAGVTQTPRYLIKTRGQQVTLSCSPISGHRSVSWYQQTPGQGLQFLFEYFSETQRNKGNFPGRFSGRQFSNSRSEMNVSTLELGDSALYLCASSLQPQDREIYGYTFGSGTRLTVV.

V and J are TRBV4-3 and TRBJ2-1, with a weak D call TRBD2 (5 bases). CDR1 is LGHNA and CDR2 is YSLEER in the germline V gene. The CDR3 contains 14 residues. Trimming removed 0 bases at V and 10 bases at J, with 13 bases between. The chain's CDR3 is CASSQDAASREQFF. The CDR3 DNA follows: TGCGCCAGCAGCCAAGATGCGGCTAGCAGAGAGCAGTTCTTC.

This clone was recorded once. The chain recombines TRBV7-9 with TRBJ2-1; a weak D match, TRBD2 (5 bases). V lost 1 base and J lost 3, with 7 bases in between. The CDR3 is 14 residues long. The V gene's germline CDR1 is SEHNR and CDR2 FQNEAQ (reference sequence). The CDR3 DNA reads as TGTGCCAGCAGCTTAGGGACTGGCTACAATGAGCAGTTCTTC. This translates into CASSLGTGYNEQFF.

This rearrangement joins TRBV7-8 to TRBJ1-4, with a possible D match to TRBD1 (5 bases). V was pared by 5 bases and J by 10 bases, with 14 bases between. The CDR3 consists of 13 residues. Germline V gene data show CDR1 as SGHVS and CDR2 as FQNEAQ. The CDR3 bases are TGTGCCAGCAGCACACCGACCGGGGGAAAACTGTTTTTT. This translates into CASSTPTGGKLFF.

The table lists this clone with a few counts. The rearrangement uses TRBV19 and TRBJ1-5; D unclear. The CDR3 loop spans 15 amino acids. CDR1 and CDR2 (germline): LNHDA, SQIVND (reference sequence). The V end was cut by 5 bases, the J end by 7 bases, with 18 bases between. The CDR3 loop is CASSLGLVFQQPQHF. The CDR3 DNA follows: TGTGCCAGTAGTTTAGGACTGGTATTCCAACAGCCCCAGCATTTT.

The V and J genes are TRBV11-2 and TRBJ1-4, with 8 bases lining up with TRBD1. V lost 1 base and J lost 6; bases outside the gene matches: 10. CDR3 length equals 17 residues. Germline CDR1 reads SGHAT; CDR2 reads FQNNGV. The CDR3, as DNA: TGTGCCAGCAGCTTAGCCCTGGCCGGGACAGGAGATGAAAAACTGTTTTTT. Protein: CASSLALAGTGDEKLFF.

J is TRBJ2-7 and V is TRBV27; TRBD2 matches at 14 bases. Germline-derived CDR1 and CDR2 are MNHEY and SMNVEV (reference sequence). V was clipped by 3 bases and J by 3 bases; unmatched bases: 7. The CDR3 runs to 17 residues. DNA of the CDR3: TGTGCCAGCAGTTTCGTAGGACTAGCGGGGGGAAACTACGAGCAGTACTTC. Residues: CASSFVGLAGGNYEQYF.